Below, one T cell receptor beta chain is given with its context. The data are from a study of blood T cells in healthy people across ages. Using a J-beta primer mix together with a sample-barcoded 5' primer, a second PCR was run for roughly 6 to 11 cycles. A template-switch adaptor with 12 random nucleotides tagged each cDNA molecule. TCRdb reprocessed the 5' RACE reads via MiXCR and lists one record per CDR3 protein. The data hold over 1.5 million distinct CDR3 sequences, with around 48% observed a single time. This CDR3 has 18 amino acids. Germline CDR1 and CDR2: SGHTA and FQGNSA. Trimming cost V 4 bases and J 5 bases, with 25 bases left between them.

This receptor was obtained from a woman in her 40s in good health. The sequenced sample was blood. The genes are TRBV7-2 and TRBJ2-3; D perhaps matches TRBD2 (7 bases). Here the CDR3 DNA reads TGTGCCAGCAGCTCCCAAGGAGGCGGGGGCCGGGTGGTAGATACGCAGTATTTT. Residues: CASSSQGGGGRVVDTQYF.